This TCR beta chain was sequenced for a study of blood T cell repertoires in COVID-19. Participants' own reports of clinical history determined their cohort assignment. Recovery among Cohort 3 donors was established by two negative PCRs, clearance, or symptom resolution. Some clones are missing from TCRdb's copy, which holds only in-frame ones; the method was immunoSEQ multiplex PCR. The top ten clones hold 6% of a sample with about 130,000 clones, around 73% of them seen once. The CDR3 covers 16 residues. Sequences were obtained from PBMCs or T cells enriched from blood (not recorded which). The origin of this receptor is a woman aged 50 to 65 who had recovered from COVID-19. This sequence joins TRBV21-1 and TRBJ2-7; TRBD2, the table's D call, was not compared with the DNA. TRBV21-1 is an annotated pseudogene. The CDR3 region has the DNA TGTGCCAGCAGCAAATCCACGACTAGCGGCCTATACGAGCAGTACGTC. It specifies CASSKSTTSGLYEQYV.